This T cell receptor (beta chain) emerged from a study of shared clonotypes between healthy human individuals. Study details: The cohort comprised a couple of women and three men. Their ages spanned 18 to 49 years.

On this clone: Other DNA sequences of this sample code for an identical CDR3.

J gave up 4 bases and V 1 base, and 1 base lay outside the gene matches. CDR3 length: 15 amino acids. Germline V gene lookup returns CDR1 SGHDN and CDR2 FVKESK. Libraries were prepared by immunoSEQ multiplex PCR; TCRdb keeps only in-frame clonotypes and omits some of them. This repertoire shows 600,000 to 750,000 clones, about two thirds found once; its top ten account for under 2%. Input material: memory CD4+ T cells sorted from blood. Subset specified: CD45RA-negative fraction. The chain carries TRBV14 and TRBJ2-7, with TRBD2 identical over 13 bases. This TCR derives from a woman in her thirties in good health. The CDR3 DNA reads TGTGCCAGCAGCCAAGGACTAGCGGGAGGTTACGAGCAGTACTTC. Protein sequence: CASSQGLAGGYEQYF.